This T cell receptor (beta chain) was profiled in a study of graft-versus-host responses after intestinal transplantation (dated by TCRdb to the early 2020s). Broadly, across the study: The transplants that recipients got were multivisceral, liver-intestinal, or isolated intestinal. Every recipient was given anti-thymocyte globulin induction, then maintenance tacrolimus and steroids for two to three years. After intestinal transplantation, graft-versus-host and host-versus-graft alloreactive T cell clones were followed in the graft, circulation and bone marrow using bulk TCR-beta CDR3 sequencing. To identify alloreactive clones, pre-transplant mixed lymphocyte reaction products were sequenced and compared with unstimulated pre-transplant donor and recipient T cells. Of the 20 to 25 intestinal transplant recipients enrolled in the cohort, one of whom was a retransplant, a few patients without pretransplant specimens were excluded. A peak of at least 4% donor T cells among recipient peripheral blood mononuclear cells was the definition used for donor T cell macrochimerism. Samples from a few later patients were sequenced in-house on an Illumina MiSeq with MiXCR processing rather than by the commercial service.

About this clone itself: Its cognate antigen has yet to be identified. Per-base qualities were not stored, and no clone one base away is much larger.

Preparation of the library involved the immunoSEQ multiplex PCR assay. For most patients, genomic DNA was isolated using the Qiagen DNeasy Blood and Tissue Kit and was shipped frozen to Adaptive Biotechnologies for TCR sequencing. For most patients, high-throughput TCR-beta CDR3 sequencing of genomic DNA was performed by Adaptive Biotechnologies. The paper's data handling went like this. Adaptive's ImmunoSEQ software was the source of the TCR sequencing data for fewer than 20 patients, while a few other patients were processed with MiXCR and VDJtools. To correct CD4 versus CD8 sorting errors, any sequence found in both subsets at a frequency ratio below 5:1 was removed. Because the origin of CDR3 nucleotide sequences shared between donor and recipient could not be assigned, those sequences were removed. Alloreactive clones required at least 2-fold expansion over unstimulated cells and minimum CFSE-low frequency of 0.002% (template counts) or 0.001% (read counts). Clones detected in sequenced pre-transplant spleen, lymph node, or MLR CFSE-low populations of the donor or recipient were defined as mappable. The cumulative frequency of alloreactive clones was calculated as a percentage of all sequences, weighted by copy number. Drawn from immuneACCESS, this table holds only the in-frame rearrangements with V and J called that TCRdb kept. Clones are partly lost; checked studies trace under half to an unresolved V gene and leave the rest unexplained. The V and J calls and clone size come from that table; D and trimming were worked out from the DNA. This sample has under 95,000 clones in its table, and around 89% of those were observed once. The ten largest account for about 2.7% of the sample.

This specimen's time point label, per the study, means: cells obtained before transplantation from donor or recipient. CD3+CD4+ and CD3+CD8+ populations were FACS-sorted from unstimulated pre-transplant donor and recipient cells taken from spleen or lymph nodes. The study at large found these results: In the allografts of patients with donor T cell macrochimerism, GvH to HvG T cell clonal ratios were high. Early after transplant, peak levels of circulating GvH clones were associated with declines in HvG clones. GvH clones were detected in recipient bone marrow, and some appeared earlier in ileal mucosa or blood, consistent with an intestinal mucosal origin. The conclusions were limited by the relatively low number and heterogeneity of the intestinal transplant patients.

Via the germline V gene, CDR1 is MDHEN and CDR2 SYDVKM. From its cysteine to its phenylalanine, the CDR3 spans 14 amino acids. Only the CDR3 portion is preserved as DNA: 42 bases, with reading frame beginning at the first base. V is reduced by 6 bases and J by 6 bases, leaving a spacing of 14 bases between them. Sample: unstimulated CD8+ T cells sorted from spleen or lymph node cells, taken before intestinal transplant. The source of this sequence is a human donor who received an intestinal transplant. The V and J segments used are TRBV28 and TRBJ1-4; the best D guess is TRBD1, with 6 bases matching. The nucleotides are TGTGCCAGCAGGTTACAGGGTACGGATGAAAAACTGTTTTTT. Translated, it reads CASRLQGTDEKLFF. This CDR3, with the reference TRBV28 and TRBJ1-4 proteins standing in past its ends, gives the full variable domain DVKVTQSSRYLVKRTGEKVFLECVQDMDHENMFWYRQDPGLGLRLIYFSYDVKMKEKGDIPEGYSVSREKKERFSLILESASTNQTSMYLCASRLQGTDEKLFFGSGTQLSVL.